This T cell receptor (beta chain) was observed in a study of cytomegalovirus exposure and HLA in healthy donors. This CDR3 comprises 15 residues. The V end was cut by 0 bases, the J end by 1 base, with 9 bases between. Germline CDR1 reads MNHNY; CDR2 reads SVGAGI (reference sequence). 13 Jbeta primers and 60 Vbeta primers were used for the PCR. Sequencing was performed with immunoSEQ multiplex PCR; in TCRdb, only in-frame clones are kept and a portion is missing. Recorded here are about 48,000 clones; the top ten clones represent 5.5% to 6.5%. This clonotype originated in a male donor in good health and CMV-seropositive. The rearrangement uses TRBV6-6 and TRBJ1-1; D may be TRBD1 (6 bases). Input material: PBMCs. The CDR3 here is CASSYSRGQNTEAFF. For the CDR3, the DNA is TGTGCCAGCAGTTACTCACGGGGACAGAACACTGAAGCTTTCTTT.